This note documents a single T cell receptor (beta chain) sequence. Its antigen is as yet unknown. The entry originates in a study of vaccination effects on CD4 cells after COVID-19. Overall study: Expansion with viral peptide pools was applied to antigen-specific CD4+ T cells by the ViraFEST assay prior to sequencing.

Once cultured for 10 to 11 days, the cells underwent separation to obtain CD4+ T cells. Each participant received a vaccine that was either BNT162b2 or mRNA-1273, given as two doses. In the cultures, half the medium was exchanged for IL-2 medium on days 3 and 7. General study results and limits: Substantial clonal contraction characterized both infection- and vaccine-induced clones late after vaccination.

The method was immunoSEQ multiplex PCR; TCRdb's version includes in-frame clones alone and lacks a portion of them. The sample lists approximately 74,000 clones; around 67% were seen once. The CDR3 is made up of 16 amino acids. Germline assignment: CDR1 SEHNR and CDR2 FQNEAQ (reference sequence). The V end lost 5 bases, the J end lost 2 bases, and 16 bases lay between the germline ends. The sample in question was CD4+ T cells from PBMCs cultured without peptide, obtained after COVID-19 vaccination. The rearrangement links TRBV7-9 to TRBJ1-5, with D possibly being TRBD1 (6 bases). This TCR came from a human donor who received a COVID-19 vaccine. CDR3 region: CASSRGEGVGNQPQHF. As DNA, the CDR3 is TGTGCCAGCAGCCGGGGGGAGGGGGTTGGCAATCAGCCCCAGCATTTT.